These 27 T cell receptor beta chains originate from one sample sequenced in a study of identical twins. TCRdb re-called the 5' RACE reads through MiXCR, storing one row per CDR3 protein. The repertoire has around 250,000 distinct CDR3 sequences, 10% to 15% of them found once; the top ten carry roughly 3.7%. The same sample was also studied in work on yellow fever vaccine responses in identical twins.

Sequenced sample: memory (CD45RO+) T cells sorted from blood. The source is a woman aged 18-29 years in good health.

The genes are TRBV20-1 and TRBJ1-4; 9 bases are a match to TRBD1. Germline-derived CDR1 and CDR2 are DFQATT and SNEGSKA (reference sequence). Unmatched junction bases numbered 6, after V lost 6 bases and J lost 10 bases. The CDR3 loop spans 12 amino acids. Here the CDR3 reads CSARQGGRKLFF. The DNA of the CDR3 is TGCAGTGCCCGACAGGGGGGTCGAAAACTGTTTTTT.

The table lists this clonotype with many counts. The rearrangement uses TRBV7-3 and TRBJ1-4; no definite D call. V was clipped by 3 bases and J by 0 bases, with 8 bases between them. This CDR3 comprises 15 residues. The germline gives CDR1 SGHTA, CDR2 FQGTGA. The CDR3 region is CASSFTAATNEKLFF. The DNA of the CDR3 is TGTGCCAGCAGCTTTACCGCCGCAACTAATGAAAAACTGTTTTTT.

The rearrangement joins TRBV3-1 to TRBJ2-1; D is uncertain. This CDR3 comprises 15 residues. Germline CDR1 is LGHDT and CDR2 is YNNKEL (reference sequence). Trimming took 0 bases from V and 4 from J, leaving 10 bases between them. The CDR3 is CASSQDFNGYNEQFF. CDR3 in DNA: TGTGCCAGCAGCCAAGATTTTAACGGTTACAATGAGCAGTTCTTC.

In its sample, this clonotype was seen many times. DNA for the CDR3: TGTGCCAGCAGTCCCCCGGGACCGACTGGTACGTGGTACTTC. This encodes CASSPPGPTGTWYF. The chain has TRBV12-3 or TRBV12-4 and TRBJ2-7, with D perhaps TRBD1 or TRBD2 (5 bases each). V was clipped by 5 bases and J by 12 bases, with 23 bases between them. The CDR3 runs to 14 residues.

This clonotype was counted at least ten times. This chain links TRBV29-1 with TRBJ1-1, with TRBD1 as a possible D gene (5 bases). Trimming stripped 4 bases from V and 5 bases from J, with 14 bases between. Germline V gene data show CDR1 as SQVTM and CDR2 as ANQGSEA. The CDR3 contains 13 residues. In DNA form, the CDR3 reads TGCAGCGTTGGGCAGGGAGTAGGAACTGAAGCTTTCTTT. It encodes CSVGQGVGTEAFF.

This clonotype was detected a few times. The V call is TRBV12-3 or TRBV12-4, the J call TRBJ1-5; TRBD1 is a possible D gene (5 bases). V lost 3 bases, J lost 5 bases, and 8 bases lay in between. The CDR3 is made up of 13 amino acids. In DNA form, the CDR3 reads TGTGCCAGCAGTTTCGGGGGTGATCAGCCCCAGCATTTT. This codes for CASSFGGDQPQHF.

This clonotype was seen a few times. The chain links TRBV4-3 to TRBJ1-1; D unclear. Germline V gene lookup returns CDR1 LGHNA and CDR2 YSLEER. The CDR3 contains 13 residues. V lost 3 bases and J 4 bases, leaving 9 bases between the germline ends. CDR3 sequence: CASSQLLSTEAFF. In nucleotides, the CDR3 is TGCGCCAGCAGCCAGCTACTGAGCACTGAAGCTTTCTTT.

This clonotype was recorded many times. This chain joins TRBV2 and TRBJ1-4, with D possibly TRBD1 on 5 matching bases. This CDR3 comprises 13 residues. V was pared by 7 bases and J by 1 base, with 7 bases between. Germline V lookup: CDR1 SNHLY, CDR2 FYNNEI. The CDR3 is CASMRGTNEKLFF. The CDR3 bases are TGTGCCAGCATGAGGGGAACTAATGAAAAACTGTTTTTT.

This clonotype was found many times. In nucleotides, the CDR3 is TGTGCCACCAGCAGAGGAGGTAGCGGGGGCAATGAGCAGTTCTTC. Protein sequence: CATSRGGSGGNEQFF. The genes are TRBV15 and TRBJ2-1, with TRBD2 matching 9 bases. The CDR3 runs to 15 residues. J lost 6 bases, V lost 1 base, and 4 bases had no gene match. Germline CDR1 is LNHNV and CDR2 is YYDKDF (reference sequence).

This sequence joins TRBV7-2 and TRBJ2-4, with 8 bases aligning to TRBD2. Germline CDR1 and CDR2: SGHTA and FQGNSA. This CDR3 is built from 13 residues. The trim removed 8 bases at V and 7 bases at J, leaving 7 bases unmatched. DNA for the CDR3: TGTGCCAGCCGCGCGGGGGGCGCGAACATTCAGTACTTC. Amino acid sequence: CASRAGGANIQYF.

The V call is TRBV24-1, the J call TRBJ2-7; 7 nucleotides match TRBD2. There are 16 residues in the CDR3. V dropped 4 bases and J dropped 6; count of bases not matched to a gene: 14. Germline CDR1 KGHDR, CDR2 SFDVKD. The DNA for the CDR3 is TGTGCCACCAGTGACCCGGGGGTAGGGGACTACGGCGAGCAGTACTTC. This sequence encodes CATSDPGVGDYGEQYF.

This chain joins TRBV3-1 and TRBJ2-7; 7 positions agree with TRBD2. The CDR3 loop spans 14 amino acids. Germline CDR1 reads LGHDT; CDR2 reads YNNKEL (reference sequence). Germline trimming cut 6 bases from V and 0 bases from J; bases unmatched to any gene: 5. The CDR3 reads CASRQSGDSYEQYF. The CDR3 nucleotides are TGTGCCAGCAGACAAAGCGGGGACTCCTACGAGCAGTACTTC.

This clonotype was seen ten or more times. The chain links TRBV5-1 to TRBJ2-2, with no clear D. Germline CDR1 is SGHRS and CDR2 is YFSETQ. V dropped 0 bases and J dropped 2 bases, with 8 bases sitting between them. The CDR3 sequence is 15 residues long. CDR3 coding DNA: TGCGCCAGCAGCTTGGATCGACAAAACACCGGGGAGCTGTTTTTT. Protein sequence: CASSLDRQNTGELFF.

The chain has TRBV29-1 and TRBJ1-1, with D possibly being TRBD1 (6 bases). Trimming pared 6 bases from V and 5 bases from J, leaving 16 bases between. The germline gives CDR1 SQVTM, CDR2 ANQGSEA. CDR3 size: 13 residues. The DNA for the CDR3 is TGCAGCGTGGGGGACACCTGGTTAACTGAAGCTTTCTTT. Residues: CSVGDTWLTEAFF.

This clonotype was counted only a few times. The chain recombines TRBV12-3 or TRBV12-4 with TRBJ2-4, with D hard to call. The V end was cut by 6 bases, the J end by 0 bases, with 9 bases between. CDR3 length: 14 amino acids. CDR3 nucleotides: TGTGCCAGCAGCCGCGGAGTAGCCAAAAACATTCAGTACTTC. It encodes CASSRGVAKNIQYF.

This chain connects TRBV24-1 to TRBJ2-3, with D unclear. Trimming took 4 bases from V and 0 from J, leaving 7 bases between them. The CDR3 loop spans 14 amino acids. The germline CDR1 and CDR2 sequences are KGHDR and SFDVKD. The CDR3 here is CATSDPGSTDTQYF. CDR3 nucleotide sequence: TGTGCCACCAGTGACCCTGGGAGCACAGATACGCAGTATTTT.

This clonotype was counted a few times. The chain joins TRBV6-2 or TRBV6-3 to TRBJ2-3; 9 bases are a match to TRBD1. CDR1 and CDR2 from the germline V gene are MNHEY and SVGEGT. This CDR3 is built from 15 residues. The J segment lost 2 bases and the V segment lost 5 bases, leaving 5 bases of the junction unmatched. The CDR3 is CASSTGQGDTDTQYF. The CDR3 nucleotides read TGTGCCAGCAGTACGGGACAGGGCGACACAGATACGCAGTATTTT.

The rearrangement uses TRBV11-2 and TRBJ2-3; TRBD2 matches at 7 bases. Germline values: CDR1 SGHAT, CDR2 FQNNGV. V trimming: 1 base; J trimming: 8 bases; junction bases outside the gene matches: 21. The CDR3 is 19 residues long. The CDR3 spells CASSLGPPQGREGRSTQYF. As DNA, the CDR3 is TGTGCCAGCAGCTTAGGACCGCCCCAAGGGAGGGAGGGCCGAAGTACGCAGTATTTT.

This clonotype has just a few counts. The chain combines TRBV6-2 or TRBV6-3 with TRBJ2-1; 12 bases are shared with TRBD2. CDR3 length equals 13 residues. Germline CDR1 MNHEY, CDR2 SVGEGT. The J segment lost 8 bases and the V segment lost 7 bases, leaving 3 bases of the junction unmatched. The CDR3 coding sequence is TGTGCCAGCAAGACTAGCGGGAGTGATGAGCAGTTCTTC. It specifies CASKTSGSDEQFF.

In its sample, this clonotype was seen many times. The chain's CDR3 is CASSLRDMGFDSPLHF. CDR3 sequence (DNA): TGTGCCAGCAGCCTCCGGGACATGGGTTTTGATTCACCCCTCCACTTT. The rearrangement joins TRBV13 to TRBJ1-6; D is perhaps TRBD1 (6 bases). CDR1 PRHDT and CDR2 FYEKMQ come from the germline V gene (reference sequence). Between the trimmed V and J ends, which lost 5 bases and 8 bases, there was a span of 19 bases. The CDR3 consists of 16 residues.

The rearrangement joins TRBV7-9 to TRBJ1-1; the D is unclear. The CDR3 has 14 residues. CDR1 is SEHNR and CDR2 is FQNEAQ in the germline V gene (reference sequence). Trimming pared 5 bases from V and 0 bases from J, leaving 10 bases between. The CDR3 bases are TGTGCCAGCAGCAATGAACCCCTGAACACTGAAGCTTTCTTT. It encodes CASSNEPLNTEAFF. Filled out from reference TRBV7-9 and TRBJ1-1, the complete variable domain reads DTGVSQNPRHKITKRGQNVTFRCDPISEHNRLYWYRQTLGQGPEFLTYFQNEAQLEKSRLLSDRFSAERPKGSFSTLEIQRTEQGDSAMYLCASSNEPLNTEAFFGQGTRLTVV.

V and J are TRBV4-3 and TRBJ2-2; TRBD1 matches at 8 bases. Germline values: CDR1 LGHNA, CDR2 YSLEER. The CDR3 is 15 amino acids. Trimming removed 3 bases from V and 6 bases from J; junction bases left unmatched: 6. CDR3 sequence: CASSHFVQGAGELFF. The CDR3 nucleotides are TGCGCCAGCAGCCATTTCGTACAGGGGGCCGGGGAGCTGTTTTTT.

This clonotype turned up a few times. V is TRBV27 and J is TRBJ2-1; 10 positions match TRBD2. V lost 5 bases, J lost 3 bases, and 7 bases stayed unmatched. This CDR3 has 16 residues. Germline CDR1 reads MNHEY; CDR2 reads SMNVEV (reference sequence). The CDR3 DNA sequence: TGTGCCAGCAGTCTAGATCCTAGCGGGGGCTACAATGAGCAGTTCTTC. Its translation is CASSLDPSGGYNEQFF.

The table lists this clonotype with many counts. The rearrangement links TRBV7-6 to TRBJ1-5; TRBD1 matches at 8 bases. Germline CDR1 is SGHVS and CDR2 is FNYEAQ. The V segment lost 3 bases and the J segment 2 bases; nucleotides outside the gene matches: 3. The CDR3 has 15 amino acids. The CDR3 DNA reads TGTGCCAGCAGCTTGACAGGGGATGGCAATCAGCCCCAGCATTTT. Translated: CASSLTGDGNQPQHF.

There are a few counts of this clonotype. The chain links TRBV5-6 to TRBJ2-7, with TRBD1 matching over 10 bases. Unmatched junction bases numbered 5, after V lost 4 bases and J lost 1 base. This CDR3 contains 15 residues. Germline lookup yields CDR1 SGHDT and CDR2 YYEEEE. The CDR3 DNA sequence: TGTGCCAGCAGCCCCGACAGGGGGCTGTCCTACGAGCAGTACTTC. Translating gives CASSPDRGLSYEQYF.

This clonotype showed up just a few times. CDR3 sequence reads: CATSSDRTTETQYF. The CDR3 coding sequence is TGTGCCACCAGCTCAGATCGAACCACGGAGACCCAGTACTTC. V is TRBV15 and J is TRBJ2-5; D is uncertain. The CDR3 covers 14 residues. Germline V gene lookup returns CDR1 LNHNV and CDR2 YYDKDF (reference sequence). Trimming stripped 5 bases from V and 5 bases from J, with 15 bases between.

The chain links TRBV20-1 to TRBJ1-2, with 8 bases that match TRBD1. The trim removed 6 bases at V and 3 bases at J, leaving 12 bases unmatched. This CDR3 is built from 15 residues. Germline loops: CDR1 DFQATT, CDR2 SNEGSKA (reference sequence). The CDR3 DNA reads TGCAGTGCCCCCACGGACAGGGCGTTAGACTATGGCTACACCTTC. As protein: CSAPTDRALDYGYTF.